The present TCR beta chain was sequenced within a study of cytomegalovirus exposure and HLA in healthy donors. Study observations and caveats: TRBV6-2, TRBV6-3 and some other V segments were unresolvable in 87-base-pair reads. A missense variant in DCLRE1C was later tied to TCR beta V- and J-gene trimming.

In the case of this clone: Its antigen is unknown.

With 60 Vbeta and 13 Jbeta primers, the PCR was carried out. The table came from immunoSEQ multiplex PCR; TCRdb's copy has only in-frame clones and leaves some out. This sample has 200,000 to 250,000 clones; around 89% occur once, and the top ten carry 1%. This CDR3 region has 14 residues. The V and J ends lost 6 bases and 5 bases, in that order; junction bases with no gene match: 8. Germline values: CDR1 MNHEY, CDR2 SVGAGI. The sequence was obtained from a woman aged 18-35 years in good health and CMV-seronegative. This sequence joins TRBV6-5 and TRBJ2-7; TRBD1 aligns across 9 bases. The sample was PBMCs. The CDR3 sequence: CASRGPTGGNEQYF. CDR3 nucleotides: TGTGCCAGCAGGGGACCGACAGGGGGGAACGAGCAGTACTTC.